A selection of T cell receptor beta chains follows, all from one sample in a study of CD8+ T cells in alopecia areata. This table comes from immunoSEQ multiplex PCR, and its TCRdb copy is limited to in-frame clones, with some not included. In the table there are 55,000 to 65,000 clones, about 40% of which are singletons. Sequenced material: NKG2D-low CD8+ T cells sorted from blood. These receptors originate from a human donor with alopecia areata. Both conserved end residues are trimmed from each CDR3. Fields, in order: J gene, V gene, CDR3 protein.

j_gene: TRBJ1-5
v_gene: TRBV28
CDR3aa: ASLTGEGNQPQH

j_gene: TRBJ1-2
v_gene: TRBV29-1
CDR3aa: SVEARTGPPTNYGYT

j_gene: TRBJ2-5
v_gene: TRBV20-1
CDR3aa: SAGWVETQY

j_gene: TRBJ2-7
v_gene: TRBV11-2
CDR3aa: ASSLAAAEAYEQY

j_gene: TRBJ2-1
v_gene: TRBV6-4
CDR3aa: ASSEGGGANNEQF

j_gene: TRBJ1-1
v_gene: TRBV28
CDR3aa: ASSPGRSRNTEAF

j_gene: TRBJ2-7
v_gene: TRBV25-1
CDR3aa: ASSDQGTNPEY

j_gene: TRBJ2-1
v_gene: TRBV5-1
CDR3aa: ASSLAVGVDEQF

j_gene: TRBJ2-7
v_gene: TRBV7-2
CDR3aa: ASSFPGIAYEQY

j_gene: TRBJ2-5
v_gene: TRBV9
CDR3aa: ASNHDGDWGETQY

j_gene: TRBJ2-7
v_gene: TRBV4-3
CDR3aa: ASSPTGWEVDEQY

j_gene: TRBJ2-5
v_gene: TRBV5-1
CDR3aa: ASSLAGGPQETQY

j_gene: TRBJ2-6
v_gene: TRBV9
CDR3aa: ASSVGGANVLT

j_gene: TRBJ1-1
v_gene: TRBV5-1
CDR3aa: ASSLEGANTEAF

j_gene: TRBJ2-5
v_gene: TRBV29-1
CDR3aa: SVEDRGREQY

j_gene: TRBJ2-3
v_gene: TRBV14
CDR3aa: ASSRSRGGRALGDTQY

j_gene: TRBJ2-3
v_gene: TRBV11-2
CDR3aa: ASSSVTDTQY

j_gene: TRBJ2-7
v_gene: TRBV28
CDR3aa: ASSLPRGGEQY

j_gene: TRBJ1-1
v_gene: TRBV5-1
CDR3aa: ASSLEAAQGDTEAF

j_gene: TRBJ2-7
v_gene: TRBV28
CDR3aa: ASKSAGTNRYEQY

j_gene: TRBJ2-4
v_gene: TRBV4-1
CDR3aa: ASSQVSGALGIQY

j_gene: TRBJ2-1
v_gene: TRBV19
CDR3aa: ASSIGGRGSYNEQF

j_gene: TRBJ2-1
v_gene: TRBV2
CDR3aa: ASSDGQGVRILF

j_gene: TRBJ2-1
v_gene: TRBV4-2
CDR3aa: ASSQDGSGQTYNEQF

j_gene: TRBJ2-1
v_gene: TRBV18
CDR3aa: ASTGERPYNEQF

j_gene: TRBJ2-2
v_gene: TRBV29-1
CDR3aa: SVEGENTGELF

j_gene: TRBJ2-1
v_gene: TRBV29-1
CDR3aa: SVEGSGSSYNEQF

j_gene: TRBJ2-3
v_gene: TRBV27
CDR3aa: ASSPGPGVGTDTQY

j_gene: TRBJ2-5
v_gene: TRBV7-2
CDR3aa: ASSQRAVRGKTQY

j_gene: TRBJ2-7
v_gene: TRBV2
CDR3aa: ASSAMVGYGEQY

j_gene: TRBJ2-1
v_gene: TRBV27
CDR3aa: ASSSPGGGEQF

j_gene: TRBJ2-7
v_gene: TRBV27
CDR3aa: ASSLRAGNEQY

j_gene: TRBJ2-7
v_gene: TRBV5-1
CDR3aa: ASSLEGSGGDEQY

j_gene: TRBJ2-3
v_gene: TRBV4-3
CDR3aa: ASSQVPGTDTQY

j_gene: TRBJ2-5
v_gene: TRBV27
CDR3aa: ASSPGTVQETQY

j_gene: TRBJ2-7
v_gene: TRBV7-9
CDR3aa: ASSSRTEPYEQY

j_gene: TRBJ2-1
v_gene: TRBV13
CDR3aa: ASSLKGVDEQF

j_gene: TRBJ2-3
v_gene: TRBV7-7
CDR3aa: ASSSTSGSLDTQY

j_gene: TRBJ2-3
v_gene: TRBV5-1
CDR3aa: ASSLEGQATDTQY

j_gene: TRBJ2-5
v_gene: TRBV9
CDR3aa: ASSPEGRLVGTQY

j_gene: TRBJ2-7
v_gene: TRBV13
CDR3aa: ASSPRQVLYEQY